Listed below are T cell receptor beta chains from one sample, sequenced in a study of cytomegalovirus exposure and HLA in healthy donors. The data were produced by immunoSEQ multiplex PCR, yet TCRdb's version contains in-frame clones alone and is incomplete. This table has roughly 63,000 clones, 60% to 80% appearing once. Specimen: PBMCs. Source of these receptors: a woman aged 40 to 55 in good health and CMV-seropositive. Both conserved end residues are part of each CDR3. The order of the fields is D gene, V gene, clone size, J gene, CDR3 protein, CDR3 DNA. D genes are given only for firm matches. Some rows mark clone size as missing; the rest say once, few, many or name a class of expanded clone.

.	TRBV6-1	.	TRBJ2-6	CASKEAGANVLTF	TGTGCCAGCAAGGAGGCAGGGGCCAACGTCCTGACTTTC
.	TRBV7-6	.	TRBJ1-1	CASSLPGQEAFF	TGTGCCAGCAGCTTACCAGGACAGGAAGCTTTCTTT
.	TRBV5-6	.	TRBJ1-4	CASSLGTGQHEKLFF	TGTGCCAGCAGCTTGGGAACAGGGCAGCATGAAAAACTGTTTTTT
.	TRBV4-2	.	TRBJ2-1	CASSRDRYNEQFF	TGTGCCAGCAGCCGCGACAGATACAATGAGCAGTTCTTC
.	TRBV29-1	.	TRBJ2-1	CSVRQASYNEQFF	TGCAGCGTCAGACAGGCTAGCTACAATGAGCAGTTCTTC
.	TRBV5-6	.	TRBJ1-5	CASSSMTETVLYQPQHF	TGTGCCAGCAGCTCCATGACAGAAACCGTTTTATATCAGCCCCAGCATTTT
.	TRBV4-1	few	TRBJ2-1	CASSQDAGFLYNEQFF	TGCGCCAGCAGCCAAGATGCAGGGTTTTTGTACAATGAGCAGTTCTTC
.	TRBV2	.	TRBJ1-2	CASRDSSLGYTF	TGTGCCAGCAGGGACAGTTCGCTTGGCTACACCTTC
TRBD1	TRBV18	.	TRBJ1-1	CASSHRGQGSREAFF	TGTGCCAGCTCACACCGGGGACAGGGTAGTCGTGAAGCTTTCTTT
TRBD2	TRBV7-8	.	TRBJ2-1	CASSLDWASGGEQFF	TGTGCCAGCAGCTTAGATTGGGCTAGCGGGGGTGAGCAGTTCTTC
.	TRBV15	.	TRBJ1-5	CATSIGGGSNQPQHF	TGTGCCACCAGCATAGGAGGAGGGAGCAATCAGCCCCAGCATTTT
.	TRBV18	few	TRBJ1-4	CASSPPGDEKLFF	TGTGCCAGCTCACCTCCAGGGGATGAAAAACTGTTTTTT
.	TRBV7-2	.	TRBJ2-7	CASSFSPAGVEQYF	TGTGCCAGCAGCTTCAGCCCCGCCGGGGTCGAGCAGTACTTC
.	TRBV5-4	once	TRBJ1-2	CASSLRGAGYGYTF	TGTGCCAGCAGCTTACGCGGCGCGGGCTATGGCTACACCTTC
.	TRBV6-1	.	TRBJ2-4	CASSEGADWSLDIQYF	TGTGCCAGCAGTGAGGGGGCCGACTGGAGTCTGGACATTCAGTACTTC
TRBD2	TRBV6-1	few	TRBJ2-1	CASTHGTSGGSEQFF	TGTGCCAGCACCCACGGTACTAGCGGGGGGAGTGAGCAGTTCTTC
TRBD1	TRBV6-1	.	TRBJ1-6	CASGEQGVGSPLHF	TGTGCCAGCGGGGAACAGGGGGTTGGTTCACCCCTCCACTTT
TRBD1	TRBV6-7	few	TRBJ1-5	CASSYFTLGQNSNQPQHF	TGTGCCAGCAGTTACTTCACCTTGGGACAGAATAGCAATCAGCCCCAGCATTTT